The next 28 T cell receptor beta chains were all read from a single sample in a study of response to subunit inactivated influenza vaccine (dated by TCRdb to 2016 to 2019). Libraries came from RT-PCR. These reads were obtained on an Illumina HiSeq 2500. The raw public reads went through TCRdb reprocessing: fastp at Q25, MiXCR clone calling, in-frame beta chains kept. For every CDR3 protein sequence, its rows merge into one entry that carries the most common genes and DNA. The sample contains 700,000 to 800,000 distinct CDR3 sequences, about 18% of them found a single time. The ten largest clonotypes hold approximately 10% of the sample. The starting material was PBMCs from blood, obtained 4 to 6 days after vaccination. The receptor source for this set is a man between 50 and 59 years old who received an inactivated influenza vaccine. Donor details come from another sample of the same person, matched by shared clones.

A few counts support this clonotype. This chain uses TRBV12-3 or TRBV12-4 with TRBJ2-7; D may be TRBD1 or TRBD2 (5 bases each). The CDR3 contains 14 residues. The V and J ends lost 5 bases and 0 bases respectively, with 11 bases between them. The chain's CDR3 is CASSAGTHSYEQYF. The CDR3 nucleotides are TGTGCCAGCAGTGCCGGGACCCACTCCTACGAGCAGTACTTC.

The chain couples TRBV28 to TRBJ2-2; 8 positions match TRBD2. The J segment lost 2 bases and the V segment lost 6 bases, leaving 5 bases of the junction unmatched. Looked up from germline, CDR1 is MDHEN and CDR2 is SYDVKM. This CDR3 region has 15 residues. Here the CDR3 reads CASSGGGQNTGELFF. The DNA for the CDR3 is TGTGCCAGCAGCGGGGGGGGACAAAACACCGGGGAGCTGTTTTTT.

This chain links TRBV20-1 with TRBJ2-3, with a possible D match to TRBD2 (5 bases). Trimming took 6 bases from V and 0 from J, leaving 16 bases between them. Germline V CDR1 and CDR2: DFQATT, SNEGSKA (reference sequence). There are 15 residues in the CDR3. CDR3 in DNA: TGCAGTGCAGGCATGTGGACTGCTAGCACAGATACGCAGTATTTT. Translated, it gives CSAGMWTASTDTQYF.

This clonotype was observed a handful of times. The CDR3 nucleotides read TGTGCCAGCAGCTTTTCAAACACCCCGCAGTATTTT. It codes for CASSFSNTPQYF. V usage is TRBV7-2 and J usage is TRBJ2-3, with D unresolved. V gave up 3 bases and J gave up 10 bases, with 11 bases separating them. The CDR3 loop spans 12 amino acids. CDR1 and CDR2 from the germline V gene are SGHTA and FQGNSA.

The rearrangement links TRBV20-1 to TRBJ2-7; no clear D. V shed 6 bases and J shed 3 bases, with 6 bases lying between them. Looked up from germline, CDR1 is DFQATT and CDR2 is SNEGSKA (reference sequence). The CDR3 extends over 10 amino acids. DNA of the CDR3: TGCAGTGCGTCTCTCTACGAGCAGTACTTC. Amino acid sequence: CSASLYEQYF.

The table lists this clonotype with a few counts. The chain carries TRBV28 and TRBJ2-7; 11 nucleotides align to TRBD2. In germline, CDR1 is MDHEN, CDR2 SYDVKM. The CDR3 has 15 residues. Trimming cost V 5 bases and J 7 bases; bases outside gene matches: 10. The CDR3 loop reads CASSAQLAGVGEQYF. For the CDR3, the DNA is TGTGCCAGCAGTGCACAACTAGCGGGAGTAGGTGAGCAGTACTTC.

J is TRBJ2-3 and V is TRBV5-1, with 10 bases matching TRBD2. Trimming removed 0 bases from V and 3 bases from J; junction bases left unmatched: 7. The germline V gene encodes CDR1 SGHRS and CDR2 YFSETQ. The CDR3 has 17 residues. The CDR3 protein is CASSLVLAGDPTDTQYF. For the CDR3, the DNA is TGCGCCAGCAGCTTGGTTCTAGCGGGAGATCCGACAGATACGCAGTATTTT.

This clonotype came up a few times. CDR3 in amino acids: CASSAPPGLASYEQYF. CDR3 nucleotides: TGTGCCAGCAGTGCACCACCGGGACTAGCCTCCTACGAGCAGTACTTC. The V and J genes are TRBV6-2 or TRBV6-3 and TRBJ2-7; TRBD2 matches at 9 bases. CDR3 length equals 16 residues. V was clipped by 5 bases and J by 0 bases; unmatched bases: 8. Germline assignment: CDR1 MNHEY and CDR2 SVGEGT.

This clonotype was counted many times. The CDR3 region is CSASDARDAYEQYF. The CDR3 nucleotides are TGCAGTGCTAGTGATGCCAGGGACGCCTACGAGCAGTACTTC. This chain uses TRBV20-1 with TRBJ2-7; D tentatively fits TRBD1 or TRBD2 (5 bases each). Trimming removed 3 bases from V and 2 bases from J, with 14 bases in between. Looked up from germline, CDR1 is DFQATT and CDR2 is SNEGSKA (reference sequence). The CDR3 contains 14 residues.

This clonotype came up a few times. The chain is built from TRBV6-7 and TRBJ2-1; 7 nucleotides align to TRBD1. TRBV6-7 is marked as an open reading frame, function uncertain. J gave up 5 bases and V 0 bases, and 4 bases lay outside the gene matches. This CDR3 contains 15 residues. CDR3 bases: TGTGCCAGCAGTTACTCGCCGGGACAGAACAATGAGCAGTTCTTC. As protein: CASSYSPGQNNEQFF.

This clonotype came up a few times. The rearrangement uses TRBV20-1 and TRBJ1-1; D gene ambiguous. V was cut by 2 bases and J by 1 base, with 8 bases left in between. This CDR3 region has 13 residues. CDR1 DFQATT and CDR2 SNEGSKA come from the germline V gene (reference sequence). For the CDR3, the DNA is TGCAGTGCTAGACCCCAAGGGAACACTGAAGCTTTCTTT. Translating it yields CSARPQGNTEAFF.

In this sample, this clonotype turned up a few times. V is TRBV10-3 and J is TRBJ2-3; 8 bases are a match to TRBD1. V shed 7 bases and J 3 bases; nucleotides not matched to a gene: 9. This CDR3 is 15 amino acids long. From germline, CDR1 is ENHRY and CDR2 SYGVKD. This CDR3 is CAINPDRGWTDTQYF. Written as DNA, the CDR3 is TGTGCCATCAACCCCGACAGGGGTTGGACAGATACGCAGTATTTT.

V gene TRBV12-3 or TRBV12-4 combines with J gene TRBJ2-7; D gene uncertain. V dropped 0 bases and J dropped 6 bases, with 15 bases sitting between them. The CDR3 loop spans 15 amino acids. The CDR3 protein is CASSLAALRVSEQYF. CDR3 DNA sequence: TGTGCCAGCAGTTTAGCGGCCCTTAGGGTCTCCGAGCAGTACTTC.

This chain links TRBV21-1 with TRBJ1-2. TRBV21-1 is assigned pseudogene status. The CDR3 sequence is 15 residues long. The CDR3 nucleotides read TGTGCCCCTACGGGTGGCCCCTATGGAATTTATGGCTACACCTTC. This sequence encodes CAPTGGPYGIYGYTF.

The CDR3, as DNA: TGTGCCAGCAGCTTTTCCGGGACACAAAATCAGCCCCAGCATTTT. Translated: CASSFSGTQNQPQHF. This chain connects TRBV7-2 to TRBJ1-5, with a tentative D call TRBD1 (6 bases). Trimming removed 3 bases at V and 4 bases at J, with 13 bases between. CDR1 is SGHTA, CDR2 FQGNSA, per germline. The CDR3 spans 15 residues. Full variable domain (remainder filled in from reference TRBV7-2 and TRBJ1-5): GAGVSQSPSNKVTEKGKDVELRCDPISGHTALYWYRQSLGQGLEFLIYFQGNSAPDKSGLPSDRFSAERTGGSVSTLTIQRTQQEDSAVYLCASSFSGTQNQPQHFGDGTRLSIL.

The CDR3 is CASSPSTSGGRDTQYF. In DNA, the CDR3 is TGTGCCAGCAGTCCTTCGACTAGCGGCGGAAGAGATACGCAGTATTTT. The genes are TRBV6-1 and TRBJ2-3, with 9 bases lining up with TRBD2. Trimming removed 5 bases from V and 5 bases from J; junction bases left unmatched: 11. The CDR3 is made up of 16 amino acids. Germline V gene sequence: CDR1 MNHNS, CDR2 SASEGT.

The chain links TRBV7-2 to TRBJ2-5; maybe TRBD2 (6 bases). The V end lost 5 bases, the J end lost 2 bases, and 21 bases lay between the germline ends. The CDR3 length is 17 residues. Looked up from germline, CDR1 is SGHTA and CDR2 is FQGNSA. CDR3 protein: CASSPQGGSGWQETQYF. Written as DNA, the CDR3 is TGTGCCAGCAGCCCTCAGGGAGGATCTGGGTGGCAAGAGACCCAGTACTTC.

This clonotype was found a few times. The chain joins TRBV3-1 to TRBJ1-1, with unresolved D. Germline V lookup: CDR1 LGHDT, CDR2 YNNKEL (reference sequence). Trimming took 0 bases from V and 3 from J, leaving 8 bases between them. The CDR3 is made up of 14 amino acids. The CDR3 DNA reads as TGTGCCAGCAGCCAAGAGGTCTCGTACACTGAAGCTTTCTTT. Encoded protein: CASSQEVSYTEAFF.

The chain couples TRBV6-1 to TRBJ1-5; D not certain. Germline-derived CDR1 and CDR2 are MNHNS and SASEGT. The CDR3 loop spans 13 amino acids. V lost 4 bases and J 6 bases, leaving 10 bases between the germline ends. The CDR3 region has the DNA TGTGCCAGCAGTGTAGGCAGCCTTCAGCCCCAGCATTTT. Amino acid sequence: CASSVGSLQPQHF.

This clonotype was picked up a small number of times. The gene calls are TRBV7-2 and TRBJ2-5, with 7 positions matching TRBD2. Trimming took 4 bases from V and 6 from J; bases not matched to a gene: 14. The CDR3 is made up of 16 amino acids. In germline, CDR1 is SGHTA, CDR2 FQGNSA. The CDR3 DNA follows: TGTGCCAGCAGCTCCCTACTAGCGACCCGGGGACAGACCCAGTACTTC. Translation gives CASSSLLATRGQTQYF.

This clonotype was counted once. V is TRBV28 and J is TRBJ2-7; TRBD1 matches at 7 bases. V lost 7 bases and J lost 4; bases outside the gene matches: 4. CDR1 is MDHEN and CDR2 is SYDVKM in the germline V gene. The CDR3 runs to 12 residues. The CDR3 DNA sequence: TGTGCCAGCAAGACACAGGGGTACGAGCAGTACTTC. Its protein product is CASKTQGYEQYF.

The CDR3 nucleotides read TGTGCCAGCACTCTTCGGAGGACTAGCGGTACAGATACGCAGTATTTT. This codes for CASTLRRTSGTDTQYF. This chain joins TRBV2 and TRBJ2-3; 10 bases fit TRBD2. This CDR3 spans 16 amino acids. Unmatched junction bases numbered 10, after V lost 7 bases and J lost 3 bases. Looked up from germline, CDR1 is SNHLY and CDR2 is FYNNEI.

This clonotype has ten or more counts. The chain is built from TRBV5-6 and TRBJ1-2; 11 bases are shared with TRBD1. CDR1 and CDR2 from the germline V gene are SGHDT and YYEEEE. The V segment lost 2 bases and the J segment 7 bases; nucleotides outside the gene matches: 4. This CDR3 has 14 residues. The chain's CDR3 is CASSFWTGGVGYTF. For the CDR3, the DNA is TGTGCCAGCAGCTTTTGGACAGGGGGCGTTGGCTACACCTTC.

This chain links TRBV19 with TRBJ2-7; possible D gene TRBD2, 6 bases. CDR3 length equals 15 residues. V lost 0 bases to trimming and J lost 4 bases, with 13 bases between them. The V gene's germline CDR1 is LNHDA and CDR2 SQIVND (reference sequence). DNA for the CDR3: TGTGCCAGTAGTATAGATCCAGGAGGGAAGTACGAGCAGTACTTC. Residues: CASSIDPGGKYEQYF.

Only a few counts were recorded for this clonotype. This chain's CDR3 is CASSGIAGDRFF. The DNA for the CDR3 is TGCGCCAGCAGCGGTATAGCGGGAGACAGGTTCTTC. The chain couples TRBV5-1 to TRBJ2-1; 9 bases fit TRBD2. The J segment lost 15 bases and the V segment lost 4 bases, leaving 8 bases of the junction unmatched. There are 12 residues in the CDR3. Germline V gives CDR1 SGHRS, CDR2 YFSETQ.

This clonotype has a handful of counts. This chain uses TRBV10-3 with TRBJ2-1; 11 bases agree with TRBD2. This CDR3 is 18 amino acids long. Trimming cost V 5 bases and J 2 bases; bases outside gene matches: 11. The V gene's germline CDR1 is ENHRY and CDR2 SYGVKD. The CDR3 DNA sequence: TGTGCCATCAGTCCCGGGACTAGCGGCCCACAAACCTACAATGAGCAGTTCTTC. Amino acids: CAISPGTSGPQTYNEQFF.

This sequence joins TRBV7-9 and TRBJ2-5; 9 bases align to TRBD2. Germline V gene data show CDR1 as SEHNR and CDR2 as FQNEAQ (reference sequence). This CDR3 is built from 16 residues. J lost 1 base, V lost 1 base, and 4 bases had no gene match. Written as DNA, the CDR3 is TGTGCCAGCAGCTTAGGACGACTAGCGGTCCAAGAGACCCAGTACTTC. This encodes CASSLGRLAVQETQYF.

The V and J genes are TRBV7-2 and TRBJ2-7; 7 bases agree with TRBD1. CDR1 and CDR2 (germline): SGHTA, FQGNSA. Trimming removed 5 bases from V and 4 bases from J; junction bases left unmatched: 11. The length of the CDR3 is 15 residues. The chain's CDR3 is CASSPQPGQTYEQYF. In DNA form, the CDR3 reads TGTGCCAGCAGCCCACAGCCGGGACAGACTTACGAGCAGTACTTC.